This T cell receptor beta chain stems from a study of human T cells and chemical hapten exposure. Study-wide background: Scalp application of diphenylcyclopropenone was performed weekly in patients across the entire roughly 23-week study.

Stated time point: pre-sensitization, week 0. Sample treatment: therapeutic diphenylcyclopropenone sensitization with weekly scalp DPC. With 6 bases removed from V and 3 bases from J, the gap between germline ends came to 18 bases. The CDR3 extends over 16 amino acids. TCRdb called the RACE reads again in MiXCR, with one record for every CDR3 protein. The profile shows approximately 320,000 distinct CDR3 sequences, about 5.4% of them singletons. For this clonotype: The antigen is not known.

General study results and limits: After DPC sensitization, TCRs above 1 in 1000 frequency showed no change.

V is TRBV12-3 or TRBV12-4 and J is TRBJ1-5; D is possibly TRBD1 (6 bases). The clonotype was recovered from a woman aged 18-29 years with alopecia areata. Some clones in this sample may be carry-over from other donors' samples. The sample in question was whole blood, obtained in connection with sensitization to the hapten diphenylcyclopropenone (DPC). The CDR3 region is CASSPQNREANQPQHF. CDR3 nucleotide sequence: TGTGCCAGCAGCCCACAAAACAGGGAGGCCAATCAGCCCCAGCATTTT.